The 2 T cell receptor beta chains listed next were all sequenced from one sample in a study of blood T cell repertoires in COVID-19. Profiling relied on immunoSEQ multiplex PCR, and the TCRdb table lists in-frame clones only, not all of them. The table lists some 180,000 clones, roughly 85% of them singletons. The sample comprised peripheral blood. The receptor set was obtained from a man aged 60 to 75 with active or convalescent COVID-19.

This clone was observed a handful of times. The V gene is TRBV4-1, the J gene TRBJ1-5; D perhaps matches TRBD1 (5 bases). CDR1 is MGHRA, CDR2 YSYEKL, per germline. The CDR3 has 15 residues. Trimming removed 2 bases from V and 5 bases from J, with 13 bases in between. The DNA of the CDR3 is TGCGCCAGCAGCCAACTCGACAGTGTTGATCAGCCCCAGCATTTT. It is translated as CASSQLDSVDQPQHF.

The chain uses TRBV5-1 and TRBJ1-2, with TRBD1 matching over 7 bases. This CDR3 is built from 14 residues. Germline CDR1 SGHRS, CDR2 YFSETQ. After removal of 4 bases from V and 0 bases from J, the junction contained 3 bases not matched to a gene. The CDR3: CASSDDRANYGYTF. Here the CDR3 DNA reads TGCGCCAGCAGCGATGACAGGGCTAACTATGGCTACACCTTC.